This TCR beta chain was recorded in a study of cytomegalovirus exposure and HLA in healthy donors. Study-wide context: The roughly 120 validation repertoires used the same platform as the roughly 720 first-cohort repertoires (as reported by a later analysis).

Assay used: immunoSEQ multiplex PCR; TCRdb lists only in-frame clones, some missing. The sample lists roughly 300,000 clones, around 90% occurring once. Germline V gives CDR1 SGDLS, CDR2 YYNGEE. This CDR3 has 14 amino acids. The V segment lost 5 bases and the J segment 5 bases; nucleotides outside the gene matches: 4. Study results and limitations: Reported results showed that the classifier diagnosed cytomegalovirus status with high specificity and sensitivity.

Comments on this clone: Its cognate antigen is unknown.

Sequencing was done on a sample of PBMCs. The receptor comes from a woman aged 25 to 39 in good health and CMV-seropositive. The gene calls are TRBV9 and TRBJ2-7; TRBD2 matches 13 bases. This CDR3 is CASSWTSGSDEQYF. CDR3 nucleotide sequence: TGTGCCAGCAGTTGGACTAGCGGGAGTGACGAGCAGTACTTC.